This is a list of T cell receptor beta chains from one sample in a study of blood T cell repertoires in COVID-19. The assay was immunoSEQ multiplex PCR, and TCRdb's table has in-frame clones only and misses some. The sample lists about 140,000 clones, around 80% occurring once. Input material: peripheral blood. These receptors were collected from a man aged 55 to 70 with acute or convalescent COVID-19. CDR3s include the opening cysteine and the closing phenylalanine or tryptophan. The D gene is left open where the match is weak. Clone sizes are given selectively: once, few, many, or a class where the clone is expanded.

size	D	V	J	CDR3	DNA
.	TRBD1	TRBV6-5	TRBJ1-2	CASSQTGDGYTF	TGTGCCAGCAGTCAGACAGGGGATGGCTACACCTTC
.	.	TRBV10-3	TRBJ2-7	CAIRTGITYEQYF	TGTGCCATCAGGACAGGTATTACCTACGAGCAGTACTTC
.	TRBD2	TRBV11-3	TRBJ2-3	CASSLNSGSSSTDTQYF	TGTGCCAGCAGCTTGAATAGCGGGAGTTCTAGCACAGATACGCAGTATTTT
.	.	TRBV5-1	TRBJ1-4	CASSLTGATNEKLFF	TGCGCCAGCAGCCTGACAGGCGCAACTAATGAAAAACTGTTTTTT
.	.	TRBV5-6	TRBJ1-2	CASSSRPFGYTF	TGTGCCAGCAGCTCGCGCCCGTTTGGCTACACCTTC
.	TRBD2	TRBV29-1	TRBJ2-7	CSVSGSNHEQYF	TGCAGCGTTAGCGGGAGTAACCACGAGCAGTACTTC
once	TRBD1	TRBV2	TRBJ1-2	CASHRQGVVGYTF	TGTGCCAGCCATCGACAGGGGGTCGTCGGCTACACCTTC
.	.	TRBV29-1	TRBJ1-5	CSVVAGGQPQHF	TGCAGCGTTGTCGCTGGGGGGCAGCCCCAGCATTTT
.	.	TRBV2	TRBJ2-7	CASSEGSGEGVQYF	TGTGCCAGCAGTGAGGGATCGGGAGAAGGGGTGCAGTACTTC
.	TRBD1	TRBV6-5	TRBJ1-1	CASILGRQGTEAFF	TGTGCCAGCATCCTAGGAAGACAGGGCACTGAAGCTTTCTTT
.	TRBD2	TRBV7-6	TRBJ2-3	CASSLGTSGSTDTQYF	TGTGCCAGCAGCCTAGGGACTAGCGGGAGCACAGATACGCAGTATTTT
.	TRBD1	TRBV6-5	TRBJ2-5	CASPDRGPGQETQYF	TGTGCCAGCCCCGACAGGGGGCCAGGACAAGAGACCCAGTACTTC
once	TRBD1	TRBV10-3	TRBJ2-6	CATSGQLSGANVLTF	TGTGCCACTTCGGGACAGCTCTCTGGGGCCAACGTCCTGACTTTC
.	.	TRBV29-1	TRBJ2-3	CSGDGGGYTDTQYF	TGCAGCGGGGATGGGGGCGGCTACACAGATACGCAGTATTTT
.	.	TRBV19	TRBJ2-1	CASSIGAVNEQFF	TGTGCCAGTAGTATAGGGGCAGTCAATGAGCAGTTCTTC
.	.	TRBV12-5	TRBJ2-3	CASGFGPWGPPF	TGTGCTAGTGGTTTTGGGCCCTGGGGGCCGCCTTTT
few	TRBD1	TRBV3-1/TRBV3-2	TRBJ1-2	CASSQPGQVSGYTF	TGTGCCAGCAGCCAACCGGGACAGGTCAGTGGCTACACCTTC
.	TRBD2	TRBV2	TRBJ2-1	CARTSRTSGRDSEQFF	TGTGCCAGGACTTCGAGGACTAGCGGGAGGGACAGTGAGCAGTTCTTC
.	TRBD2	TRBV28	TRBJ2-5	CASSSIAGVETQYF	TGTGCCAGCAGTTCCATAGCGGGAGTAGAGACCCAGTACTTC
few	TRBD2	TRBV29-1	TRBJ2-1	CSVESGRAYNEQFF	TGCAGCGTTGAAAGCGGGAGGGCTTACAATGAGCAGTTCTTC
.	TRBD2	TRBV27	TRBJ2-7	CASSLTSGSYEQYF	TGTGCCAGCAGTCTGACTAGCGGGTCCTACGAGCAGTACTTC
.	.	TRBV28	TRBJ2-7	CASSSVGYEQYF	TGTGCCAGCAGTTCGGTTGGCTACGAGCAGTACTTC
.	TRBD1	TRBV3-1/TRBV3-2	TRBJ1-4	CASSQRTGFEKLFF	TGTGCCAGCAGCCAACGGACAGGGTTTGAAAAACTGTTTTTT
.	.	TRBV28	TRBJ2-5	CASSPYRQETQYF	TGTGCCAGCAGCCCGTATCGGCAAGAGACCCAGTACTTC
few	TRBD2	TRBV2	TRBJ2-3	CASRTSGISTDTQYF	TGTGCCAGCAGGACTAGCGGAATCTCCACAGATACGCAGTATTTT
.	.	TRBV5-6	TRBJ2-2	CASSLRYTGELFF	TGTGCCAGCAGCCTGAGGTATACCGGGGAGCTGTTTTTT
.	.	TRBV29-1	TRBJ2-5	CSVKRTGQKETQYF	TGCAGCGTGAAACGAACAGGGCAAAAGGAGACCCAGTACTTC
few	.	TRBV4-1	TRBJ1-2	CASSQVQATNYGYTF	TGCGCCAGCAGCCAAGTTCAGGCGACTAACTATGGCTACACCTTC
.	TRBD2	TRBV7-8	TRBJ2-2	CASSFPSGRVTGELFF	TGTGCCAGCAGCTTTCCTAGCGGGAGGGTCACCGGGGAGCTGTTTTTT
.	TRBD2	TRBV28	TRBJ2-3	CASSFGLAGDGDTDTQYF	TGTGCCAGCAGCTTCGGACTAGCGGGAGATGGCGACACAGATACGCAGTATTTT
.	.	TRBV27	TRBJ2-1	CASSLYNEQFF	TGTGCCAGCAGTCTCTACAATGAGCAGTTCTTC